Listed below are T cell receptor beta chains from one sample, sequenced in a study of T-cell reconstitution after alpha-beta-depleted transplantation in children. Using its own MiXCR run on the PCR reads, TCRdb lists one record per CDR3 protein. The table records 600,000 to 700,000 distinct CDR3 sequences, 13% of them present only once. The starting material was PBMCs, obtained before TCRalphabeta/CD19-depleted stem cell transplant. These receptors were taken from a girl under 10 years old with congenital amegakaryocytic thrombocytopenia, due to receive a stem cell transplant. CDR3s include the opening cysteine and the closing phenylalanine or tryptophan. A D gene is named only where the DNA matches it firmly. Size tells how often a clone was seen (once, few, many) or the class of an expanded clone, and some rows leave it out.

NA	TRBV4-1	many	TRBJ1-2	CASSLTPRGNYGYTF	TGCGCCAGCAGTCTTACGCCTAGGGGCAACTATGGCTACACCTTC
NA	TRBV7-6	NA	TRBJ2-2	CASTVAEPNTGELFF	TGTGCCAGCACAGTAGCGGAGCCGAACACCGGGGAGCTGTTTTTT
NA	TRBV20-1	few	TRBJ2-2	CSARAGFYGTGELFF	TGCAGTGCTCGAGCAGGGTTTTACGGCACCGGGGAGCTGTTTTTT
NA	TRBV29-1	many	TRBJ2-3	CSVEGGSYTDTQYF	TGCAGCGTTGAAGGAGGGAGTTACACAGATACGCAGTATTTT
TRBD2	TRBV15	many	TRBJ2-1	CATSRPLVVAGFNEQFF	TGTGCCACCAGCAGACCCTTGGTGGTAGCGGGTTTTAATGAGCAGTTCTTC
NA	TRBV6-4	NA	TRBJ2-1	CASSRDVNEHFF	TGTGCCAGCAGTCGGGACGTGAATGAGCATTTCTTC
NA	TRBV27	many	TRBJ2-1	CASSLSGYEQFF	TGTGCCAGCAGTTTGAGCGGGTATGAGCAGTTCTTC
TRBD1	TRBV20-1	many	TRBJ1-5	CSAVPTGVPLVGQPQHF	TGCAGTGCCGTACCGACAGGGGTCCCCCTCGTTGGGCAGCCCCAGCATTTT
NA	TRBV20-1	NA	TRBJ2-1	CSASNGSSYNEHFF	TGCAGTGCATCGAACGGGAGCTCCTACAATGAGCATTTCTTC
TRBD2	TRBV7-2	NA	TRBJ2-1	CASSLWREGRFNEQFF	TGTGCCAGCAGCTTATGGCGGGAGGGCCGTTTCAATGAGCAGTTCTTC
NA	TRBV7-2	NA	TRBJ2-7	CASTTIAGRPYEQYF	TGTGCCAGCACCACCATTGCAGGGAGACCGTACGAGCAGTACTTC
TRBD1	TRBV29-1	NA	TRBJ2-1	CSVRSGQASNEQFF	TGCAGCGTCCGCAGCGGACAGGCCTCAAATGAGCAGTTCTTC
TRBD1	TRBV9	few	TRBJ2-7	CASSVATGDEQYF	TGTGCCAGCAGCGTCGCGACAGGGGACGAGCAGTACTTC
NA	TRBV15	few	TRBJ2-7	CATSRLPTGYYEQYF	TGTGCCACCAGCAGATTGCCTACAGGGTACTACGAGCAGTACTTC
NA	TRBV25-1	NA	TRBJ2-7	CASTYQGAYEQYF	TGTGCCAGCACTTATCAGGGCGCCTACGAGCAGTACTTC
NA	TRBV12-3/TRBV12-4	NA	TRBJ2-7	CASRAQGAYPYEQYF	TGTGCCAGCAGAGCTCAAGGGGCTTATCCCTACGAGCAGTACTTC
NA	TRBV4-2	few	TRBJ2-1	CASSQDSTGVWNEQFF	TGTGCCAGCAGCCAAGATAGCACGGGAGTATGGAATGAGCAGTTCTTC
NA	TRBV5-6	many	TRBJ1-2	CASSLWQNDYGYTF	TGTGCCAGCAGCTTGTGGCAGAATGACTATGGCTACACCTTC
NA	TRBV20-1	few	TRBJ2-1	CSARSNLYEQFF	TGCAGTGCTAGATCTAATCTTTATGAGCAGTTCTTC
TRBD2	TRBV5-6	NA	TRBJ2-2	CASTLAGGVYTGELFF	TGTGCCAGCACATTGGCGGGGGGAGTGTACACCGGGGAGCTGTTTTTT